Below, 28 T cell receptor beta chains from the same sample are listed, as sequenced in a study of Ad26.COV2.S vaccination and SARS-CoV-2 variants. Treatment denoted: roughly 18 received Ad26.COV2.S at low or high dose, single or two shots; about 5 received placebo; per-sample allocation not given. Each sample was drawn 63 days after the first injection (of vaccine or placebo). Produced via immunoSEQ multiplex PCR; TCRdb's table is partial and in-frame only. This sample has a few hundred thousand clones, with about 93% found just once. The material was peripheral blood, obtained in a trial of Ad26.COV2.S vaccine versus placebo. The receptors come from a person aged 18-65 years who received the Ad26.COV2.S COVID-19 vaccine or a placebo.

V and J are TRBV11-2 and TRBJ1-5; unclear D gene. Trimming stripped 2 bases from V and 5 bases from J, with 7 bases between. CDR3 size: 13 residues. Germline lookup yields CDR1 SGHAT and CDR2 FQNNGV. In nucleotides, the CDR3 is TGTGCCAGCAGCTTAAGTCTGGATCAGCCCCAGCATTTT. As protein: CASSLSLDQPQHF.

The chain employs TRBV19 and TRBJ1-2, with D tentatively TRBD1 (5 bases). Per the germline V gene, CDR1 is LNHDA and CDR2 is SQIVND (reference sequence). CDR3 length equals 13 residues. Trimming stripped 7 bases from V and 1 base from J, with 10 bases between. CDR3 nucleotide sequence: TGTGCCAGTACGACGGGGGTTAACTATGGCTACACCTTC. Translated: CASTTGVNYGYTF.

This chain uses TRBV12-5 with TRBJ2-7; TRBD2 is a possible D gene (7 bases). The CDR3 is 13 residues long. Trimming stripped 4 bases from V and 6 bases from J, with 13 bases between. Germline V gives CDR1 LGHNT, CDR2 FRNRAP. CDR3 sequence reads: CASGWRGGFEQYF. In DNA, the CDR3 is TGTGCTAGTGGTTGGAGGGGGGGGTTCGAGCAGTACTTC.

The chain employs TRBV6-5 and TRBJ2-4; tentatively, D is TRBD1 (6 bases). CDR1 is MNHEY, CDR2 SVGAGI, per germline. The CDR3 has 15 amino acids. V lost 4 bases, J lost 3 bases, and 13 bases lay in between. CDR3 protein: CASSSQGTGKNIQYF. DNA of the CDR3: TGTGCCAGCAGTTCGCAGGGGACGGGCAAAAACATTCAGTACTTC.

DNA for the CDR3: TGTGCCAGTAGTAACAGGGGGACTGAAGCTTTCTTT. Protein product: CASSNRGTEAFF. The rearrangement joins TRBV19 to TRBJ1-1, with 8 bases aligning to TRBD1. The CDR3 loop spans 12 amino acids. Looked up from germline, CDR1 is LNHDA and CDR2 is SQIVND (reference sequence). V trimming: 4 bases; J trimming: 5 bases; junction bases outside the gene matches: 0.

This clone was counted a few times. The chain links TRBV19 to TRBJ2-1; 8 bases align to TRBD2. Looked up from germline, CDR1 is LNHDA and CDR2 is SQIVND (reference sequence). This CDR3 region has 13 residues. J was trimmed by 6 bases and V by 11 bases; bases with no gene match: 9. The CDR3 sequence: CAGGAGAINEQFF. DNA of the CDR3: TGTGCCGGGGGAGCGGGAGCTATCAATGAGCAGTTCTTC.

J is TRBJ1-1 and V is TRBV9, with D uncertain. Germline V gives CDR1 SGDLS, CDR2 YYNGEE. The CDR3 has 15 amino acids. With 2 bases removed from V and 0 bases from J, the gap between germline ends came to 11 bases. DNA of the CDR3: TGTGCCAGCAGCGTTGGAGGGCAAATGAACACTGAAGCTTTCTTT. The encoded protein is CASSVGGQMNTEAFF. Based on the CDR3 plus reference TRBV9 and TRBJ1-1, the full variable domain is DSGVTQTPKHLITATGQRVTLRCSPRSGDLSVYWYQQSLDQGLQFLIQYYNGEERAKGNILERFSAQQFPDLHSELNLSSLELGDSALYFCASSVGGQMNTEAFFGQGTRLTVV.

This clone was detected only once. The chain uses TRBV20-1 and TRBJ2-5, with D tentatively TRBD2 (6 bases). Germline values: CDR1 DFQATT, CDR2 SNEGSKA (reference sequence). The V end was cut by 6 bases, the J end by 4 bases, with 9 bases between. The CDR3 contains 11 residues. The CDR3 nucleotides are TGCAGTGCGAGGAGGGTAGAGACCCAGTACTTC. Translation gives CSARRVETQYF.

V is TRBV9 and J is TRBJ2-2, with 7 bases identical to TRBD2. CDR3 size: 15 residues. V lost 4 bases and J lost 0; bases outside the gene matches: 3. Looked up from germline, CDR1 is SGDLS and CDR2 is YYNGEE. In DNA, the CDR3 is TGTGCCAGCAGCTTCAGCGGGACGAACACCGGGGAGCTGTTTTTT. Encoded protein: CASSFSGTNTGELFF. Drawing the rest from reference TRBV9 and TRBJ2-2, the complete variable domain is DSGVTQTPKHLITATGQRVTLRCSPRSGDLSVYWYQQSLDQGLQFLIQYYNGEERAKGNILERFSAQQFPDLHSELNLSSLELGDSALYFCASSFSGTNTGELFFGEGSRLTVL.

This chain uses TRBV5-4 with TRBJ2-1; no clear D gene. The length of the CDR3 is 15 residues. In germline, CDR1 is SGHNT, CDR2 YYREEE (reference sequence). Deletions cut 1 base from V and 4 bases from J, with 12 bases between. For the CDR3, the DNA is TGTGCCAGCAGCTTGAATGGACCCAGTTACAATGAGCAGTTCTTC. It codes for CASSLNGPSYNEQFF.

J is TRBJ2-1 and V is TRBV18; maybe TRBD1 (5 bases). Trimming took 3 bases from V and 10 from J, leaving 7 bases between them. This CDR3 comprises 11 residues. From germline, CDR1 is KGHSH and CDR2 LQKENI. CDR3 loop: CASSPGPEQFF. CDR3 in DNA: TGTGCCAGCTCACCGGGGCCAGAGCAGTTCTTC.

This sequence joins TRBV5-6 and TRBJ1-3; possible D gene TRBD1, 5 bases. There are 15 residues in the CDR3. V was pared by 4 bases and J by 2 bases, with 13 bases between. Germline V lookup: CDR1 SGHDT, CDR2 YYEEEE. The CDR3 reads CASSDTRAAGNTIYF. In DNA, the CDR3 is TGTGCCAGCAGCGATACCAGGGCGGCTGGAAACACCATATATTTT.

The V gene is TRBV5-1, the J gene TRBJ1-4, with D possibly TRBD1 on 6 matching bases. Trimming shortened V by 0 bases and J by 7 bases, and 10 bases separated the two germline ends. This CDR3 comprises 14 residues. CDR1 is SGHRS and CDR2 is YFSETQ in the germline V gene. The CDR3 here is CASSLVQGAEKLFF. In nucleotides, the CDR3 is TGCGCCAGCAGCTTGGTACAGGGCGCTGAAAAACTGTTTTTT.

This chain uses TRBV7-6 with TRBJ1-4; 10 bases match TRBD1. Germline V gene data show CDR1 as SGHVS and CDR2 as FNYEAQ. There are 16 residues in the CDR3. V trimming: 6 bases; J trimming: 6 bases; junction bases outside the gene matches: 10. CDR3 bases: TGTGCCAGCAGTTCGTCCGGGACAGGGGAGGATGAAAAACTGTTTTTT. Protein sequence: CASSSSGTGEDEKLFF.

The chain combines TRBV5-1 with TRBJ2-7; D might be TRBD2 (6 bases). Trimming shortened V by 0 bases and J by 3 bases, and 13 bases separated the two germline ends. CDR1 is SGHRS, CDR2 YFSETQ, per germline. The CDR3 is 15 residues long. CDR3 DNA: TGCGCCAGCAGCTTGGGGACTACATTCGTCTACGAGCAGTACTTC. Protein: CASSLGTTFVYEQYF.

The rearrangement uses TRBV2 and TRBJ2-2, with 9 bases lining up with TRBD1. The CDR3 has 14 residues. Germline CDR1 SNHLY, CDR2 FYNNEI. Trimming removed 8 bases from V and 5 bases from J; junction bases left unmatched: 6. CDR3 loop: CASATGGATGELFF. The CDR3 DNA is TGTGCCAGCGCAACAGGGGGCGCAACCGGGGAGCTGTTTTTT.

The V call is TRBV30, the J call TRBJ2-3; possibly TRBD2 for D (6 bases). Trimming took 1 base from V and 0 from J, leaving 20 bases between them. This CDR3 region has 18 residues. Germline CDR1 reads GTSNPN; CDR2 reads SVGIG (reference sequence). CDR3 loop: CAWSGGGAGGTSTDTQYF. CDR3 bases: TGTGCCTGGAGTGGGGGTGGGGCTGGCGGGACTAGCACAGATACGCAGTATTTT.

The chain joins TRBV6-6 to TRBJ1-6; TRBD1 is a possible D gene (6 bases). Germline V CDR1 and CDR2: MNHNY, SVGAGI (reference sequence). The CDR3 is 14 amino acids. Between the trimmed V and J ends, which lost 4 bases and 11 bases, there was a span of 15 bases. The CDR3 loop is CASSSGHPNTPLHF. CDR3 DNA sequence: TGTGCCAGCAGTTCGGGACACCCAAATACACCCCTCCACTTT.

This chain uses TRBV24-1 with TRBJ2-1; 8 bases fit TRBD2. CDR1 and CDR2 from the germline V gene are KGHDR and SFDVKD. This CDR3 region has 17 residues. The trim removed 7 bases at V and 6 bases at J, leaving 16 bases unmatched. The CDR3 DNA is TGTGCCACCAGCCGTGGTACCGGGACTAGAAGGGGCAATGAGCAGTTCTTC. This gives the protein CATSRGTGTRRGNEQFF.

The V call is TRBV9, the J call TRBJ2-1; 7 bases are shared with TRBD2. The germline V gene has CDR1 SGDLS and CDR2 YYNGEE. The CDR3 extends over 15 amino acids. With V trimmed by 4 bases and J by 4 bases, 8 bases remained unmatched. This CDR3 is CASSPSSGIYNEQFF. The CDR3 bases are TGTGCCAGCAGCCCCTCTAGCGGAATTTACAATGAGCAGTTCTTC.

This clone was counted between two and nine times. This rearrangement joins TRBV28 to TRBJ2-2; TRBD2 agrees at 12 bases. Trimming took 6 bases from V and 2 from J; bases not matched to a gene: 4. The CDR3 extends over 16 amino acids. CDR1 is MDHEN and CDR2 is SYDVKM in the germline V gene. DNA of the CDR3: TGTGCCAGCAGCTACGGACTAGCGGGAAACACCGGGGAGCTGTTTTTT. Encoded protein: CASSYGLAGNTGELFF.

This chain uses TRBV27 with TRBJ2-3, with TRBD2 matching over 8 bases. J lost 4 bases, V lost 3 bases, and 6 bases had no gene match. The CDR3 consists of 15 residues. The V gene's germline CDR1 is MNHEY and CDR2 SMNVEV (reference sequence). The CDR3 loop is CASSFLAGTSDTQYF. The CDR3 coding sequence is TGTGCCAGCAGTTTTCTAGCGGGCACCTCAGATACGCAGTATTTT.

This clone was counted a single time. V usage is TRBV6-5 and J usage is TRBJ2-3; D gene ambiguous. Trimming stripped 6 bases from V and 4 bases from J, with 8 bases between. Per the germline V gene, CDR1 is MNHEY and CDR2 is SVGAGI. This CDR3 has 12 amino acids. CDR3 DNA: TGTGCCAGCAGGCGTAACGCAGATACGCAGTATTTT. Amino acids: CASRRNADTQYF.

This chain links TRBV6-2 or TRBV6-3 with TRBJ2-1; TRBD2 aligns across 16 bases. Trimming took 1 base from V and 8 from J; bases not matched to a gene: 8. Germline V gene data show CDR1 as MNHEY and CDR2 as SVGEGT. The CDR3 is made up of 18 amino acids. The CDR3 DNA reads TGTGCCAGCAGTTACTGGGGACTAGCGGGAGGGAGAGTAGATGAGCAGTTCTTC. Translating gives CASSYWGLAGGRVDEQFF.

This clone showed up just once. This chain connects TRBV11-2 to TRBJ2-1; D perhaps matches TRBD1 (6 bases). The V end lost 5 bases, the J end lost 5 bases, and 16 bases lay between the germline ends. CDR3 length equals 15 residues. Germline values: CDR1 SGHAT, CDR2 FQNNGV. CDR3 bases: TGTGCCAGCAGCGACTTTCAGGGGCTTGACAATGAGCAGTTCTTC. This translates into CASSDFQGLDNEQFF.

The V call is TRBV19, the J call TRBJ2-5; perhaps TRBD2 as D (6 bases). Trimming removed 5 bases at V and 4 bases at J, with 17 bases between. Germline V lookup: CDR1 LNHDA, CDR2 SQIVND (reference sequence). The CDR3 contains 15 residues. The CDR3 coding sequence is TGTGCCAGTAGTTACACCGGGACTGTGGCAGAGACCCAGTACTTC. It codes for CASSYTGTVAETQYF.

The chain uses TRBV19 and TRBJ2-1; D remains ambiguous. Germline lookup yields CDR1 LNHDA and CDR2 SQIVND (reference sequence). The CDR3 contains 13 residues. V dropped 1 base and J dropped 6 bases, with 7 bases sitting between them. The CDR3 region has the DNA TGTGCCAGTAGTATAGGGGCCAGCAATGAGCAGTTCTTC. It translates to CASSIGASNEQFF. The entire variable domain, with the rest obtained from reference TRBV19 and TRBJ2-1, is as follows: DGGITQSPKYLFRKEGQNVTLSCEQNLNHDAMYWYRQDPGQGLRLIYYSQIVNDFQKGDIAEGYSVSREKKESFPLTVTSAQKNPTAFYLCASSIGASNEQFFGPGTRLTVL.

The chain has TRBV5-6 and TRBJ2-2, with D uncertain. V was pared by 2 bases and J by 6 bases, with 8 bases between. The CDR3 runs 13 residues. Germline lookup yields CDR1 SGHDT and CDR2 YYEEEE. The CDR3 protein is CASSFGGAGELFF. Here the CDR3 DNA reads TGTGCCAGCAGCTTCGGTGGGGCCGGGGAGCTGTTTTTT. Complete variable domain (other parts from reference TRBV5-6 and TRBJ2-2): DAGVTQSPTHLIKTRGQQVTLRCSPKSGHDTVSWYQQALGQGPQFIFQYYEEEERQRGNFPDRFSGHQFPNYSSELNVNALLLGDSALYLCASSFGGAGELFFGEGSRLTVL.